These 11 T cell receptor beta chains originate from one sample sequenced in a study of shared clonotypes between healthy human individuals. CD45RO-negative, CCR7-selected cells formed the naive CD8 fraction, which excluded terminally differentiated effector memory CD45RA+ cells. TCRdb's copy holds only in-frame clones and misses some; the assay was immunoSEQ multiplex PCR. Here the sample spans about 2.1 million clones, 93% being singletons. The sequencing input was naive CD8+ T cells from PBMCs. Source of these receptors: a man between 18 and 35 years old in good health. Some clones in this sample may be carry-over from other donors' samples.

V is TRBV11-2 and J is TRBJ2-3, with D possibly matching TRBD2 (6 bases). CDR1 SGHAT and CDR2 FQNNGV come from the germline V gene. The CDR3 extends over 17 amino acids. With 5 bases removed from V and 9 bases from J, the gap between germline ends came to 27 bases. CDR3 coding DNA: TGTGCCAGCAGCGACCTGCAGAGCGGGTGGTCGGTTCACACGCAGTATTTT. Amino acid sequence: CASSDLQSGWSVHTQYF.

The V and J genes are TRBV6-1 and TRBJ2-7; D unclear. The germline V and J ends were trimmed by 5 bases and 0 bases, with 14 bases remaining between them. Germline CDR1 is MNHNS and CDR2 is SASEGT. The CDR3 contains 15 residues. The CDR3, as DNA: TGTGCCAGCAGTCCCCTGTGGGCAAGCTCCTACGAGCAGTACTTC. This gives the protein CASSPLWASSYEQYF.

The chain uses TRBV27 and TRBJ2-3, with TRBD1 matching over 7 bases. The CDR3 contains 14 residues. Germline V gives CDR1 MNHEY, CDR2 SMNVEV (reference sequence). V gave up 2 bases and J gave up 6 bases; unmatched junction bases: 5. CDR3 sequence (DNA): TGTGCCAGCAGTTTAGGACAGGCTGTTGATACGCAGTATTTT. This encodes CASSLGQAVDTQYF.

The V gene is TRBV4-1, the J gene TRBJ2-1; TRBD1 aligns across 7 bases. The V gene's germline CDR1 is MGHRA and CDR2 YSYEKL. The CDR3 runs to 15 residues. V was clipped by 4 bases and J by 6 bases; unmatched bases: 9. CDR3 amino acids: CASSLLQGVGNEQFF. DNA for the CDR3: TGCGCCAGCAGCCTACTCCAGGGGGTAGGCAATGAGCAGTTCTTC.

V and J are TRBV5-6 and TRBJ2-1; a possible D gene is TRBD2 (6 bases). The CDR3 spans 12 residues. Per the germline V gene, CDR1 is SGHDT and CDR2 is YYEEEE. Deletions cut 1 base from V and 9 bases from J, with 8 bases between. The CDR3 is CASSLPGGEQFF. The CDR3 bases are TGTGCCAGCAGCTTGCCCGGGGGTGAGCAGTTCTTC.

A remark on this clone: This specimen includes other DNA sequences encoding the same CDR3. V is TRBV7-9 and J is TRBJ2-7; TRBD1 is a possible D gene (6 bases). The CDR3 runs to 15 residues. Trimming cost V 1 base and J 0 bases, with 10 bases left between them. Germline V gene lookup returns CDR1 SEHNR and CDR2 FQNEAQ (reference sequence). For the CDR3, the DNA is TGTGCCAGCAGCTTAGTAGGGGGAACCTCCTACGAGCAGTACTTC. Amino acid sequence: CASSLVGGTSYEQYF. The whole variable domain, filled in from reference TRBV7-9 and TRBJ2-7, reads DTGVSQNPRHKITKRGQNVTFRCDPISEHNRLYWYRQTLGQGPEFLTYFQNEAQLEKSRLLSDRFSAERPKGSFSTLEIQRTEQGDSAMYLCASSLVGGTSYEQYFGPGTRLTVT.

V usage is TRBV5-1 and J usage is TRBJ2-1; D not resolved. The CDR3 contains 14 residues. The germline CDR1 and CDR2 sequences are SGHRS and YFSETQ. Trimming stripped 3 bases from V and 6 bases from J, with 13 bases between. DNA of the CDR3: TGCGCCAGCAGCTGGGCCCAAACGGCCAATGAGCAGTTCTTC. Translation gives CASSWAQTANEQFF.

The CDR3 sequence is CASSPRIGSGNTIYF. The CDR3 coding sequence is TGTGCCAGCAGTCCCCGAATAGGGTCTGGAAACACCATATATTTT. The chain has TRBV27 and TRBJ1-3; no clear D gene. The CDR3 consists of 15 residues. Germline V CDR1 and CDR2: MNHEY, SMNVEV (reference sequence). V shed 5 bases and J shed 1 base, with 12 bases lying between them.

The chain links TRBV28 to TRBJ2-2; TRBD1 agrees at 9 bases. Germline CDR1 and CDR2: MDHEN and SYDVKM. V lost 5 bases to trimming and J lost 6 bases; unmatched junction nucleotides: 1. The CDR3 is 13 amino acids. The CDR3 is CASSTGGPGELFF. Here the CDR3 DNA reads TGTGCCAGCAGTACAGGGGGCCCCGGGGAGCTGTTTTTT.

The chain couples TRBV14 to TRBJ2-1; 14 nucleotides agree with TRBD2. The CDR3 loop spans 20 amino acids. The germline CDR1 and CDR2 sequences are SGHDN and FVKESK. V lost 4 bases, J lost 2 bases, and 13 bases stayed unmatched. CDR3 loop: CASSPGGLAGEGRAYNEQFF. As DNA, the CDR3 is TGTGCCAGCAGCCCCGGGGGACTAGCGGGAGAAGGGAGGGCCTACAATGAGCAGTTCTTC. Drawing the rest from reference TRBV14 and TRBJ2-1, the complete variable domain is EAGVTQFPSHSVIEKGQTVTLRCDPISGHDNLYWYRRVMGKEIKFLLHFVKESKQDESGMPNNRFLAERTGGTYSTLKVQPAELEDSGVYFCASSPGGLAGEGRAYNEQFFGPGTRLTVL.

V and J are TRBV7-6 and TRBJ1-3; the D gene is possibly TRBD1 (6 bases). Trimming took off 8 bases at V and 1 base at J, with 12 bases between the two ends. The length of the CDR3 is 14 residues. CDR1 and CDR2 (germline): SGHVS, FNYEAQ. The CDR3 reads CASGYRASGNTIYF. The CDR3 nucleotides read TGTGCCAGCGGGTACAGGGCTTCTGGAAACACCATATATTTT. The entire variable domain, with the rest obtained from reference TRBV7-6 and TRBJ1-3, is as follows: GAGVSQSPRYKVTKRGQDVALRCDPISGHVSLYWYRQALGQGPEFLTYFNYEAQQDKSGLPNDRFSAERPEGSISTLTIQRTEQRDSAMYRCASGYRASGNTIYFGEGSWLTVV.